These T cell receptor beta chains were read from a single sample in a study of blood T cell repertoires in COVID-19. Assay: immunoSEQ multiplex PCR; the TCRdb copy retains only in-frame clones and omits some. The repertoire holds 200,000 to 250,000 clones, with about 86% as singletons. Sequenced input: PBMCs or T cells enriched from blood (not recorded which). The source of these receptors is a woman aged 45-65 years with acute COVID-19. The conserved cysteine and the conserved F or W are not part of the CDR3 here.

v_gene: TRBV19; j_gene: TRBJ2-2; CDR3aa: ASSEREGARTGELF
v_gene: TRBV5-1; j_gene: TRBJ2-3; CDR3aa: ASSGGGPLTDTQY
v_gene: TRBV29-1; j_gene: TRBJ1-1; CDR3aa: SVGDSANTEAF
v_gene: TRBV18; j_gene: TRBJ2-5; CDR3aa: ASSPDQGETQY
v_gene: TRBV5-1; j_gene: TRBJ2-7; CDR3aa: ASSLGTSGAPVGGEQY
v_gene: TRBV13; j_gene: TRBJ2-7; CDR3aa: ASSWGLAGAYEQY
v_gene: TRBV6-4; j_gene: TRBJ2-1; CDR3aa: ASSDSRGTSYNEQF
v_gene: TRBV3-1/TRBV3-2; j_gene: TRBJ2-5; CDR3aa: ATSRGRETQY
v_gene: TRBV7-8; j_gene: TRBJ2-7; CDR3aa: ASSGGTSDSYEQY
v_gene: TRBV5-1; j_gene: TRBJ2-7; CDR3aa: ASRKGLYQGAYEQY
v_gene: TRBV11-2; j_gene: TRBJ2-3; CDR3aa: ASSLYLAGGVDTQY
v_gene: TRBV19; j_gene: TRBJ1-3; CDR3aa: ASSIVRGVQNTIY
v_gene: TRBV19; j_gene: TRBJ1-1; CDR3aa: ASTEDTGTEAF
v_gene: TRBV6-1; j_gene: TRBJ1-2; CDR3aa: ASSERWGVGQGSYGYT
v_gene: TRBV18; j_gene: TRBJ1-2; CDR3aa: ASSPTRLDRGPAYGYT
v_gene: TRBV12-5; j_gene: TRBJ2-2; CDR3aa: ASVRGNTGELF
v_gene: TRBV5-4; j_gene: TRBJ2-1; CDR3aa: ASQEAGVSYNEQF
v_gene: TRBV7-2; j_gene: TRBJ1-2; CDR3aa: ASTPRGQHGYT
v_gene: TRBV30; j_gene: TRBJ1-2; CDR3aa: AWNRDRGGYGYT
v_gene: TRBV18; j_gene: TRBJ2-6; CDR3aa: ASSRDSFSGANVLT
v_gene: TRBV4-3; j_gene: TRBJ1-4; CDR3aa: ASSQEGGEKLF
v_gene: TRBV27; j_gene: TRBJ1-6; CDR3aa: ASSPGTANNSPLH
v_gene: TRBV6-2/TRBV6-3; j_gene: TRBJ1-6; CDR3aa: ASSYPRTGMNSPLH
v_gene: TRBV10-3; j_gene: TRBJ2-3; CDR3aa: AISERGLASTDTQY
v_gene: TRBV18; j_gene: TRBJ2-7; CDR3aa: ASSQGALTLEQY
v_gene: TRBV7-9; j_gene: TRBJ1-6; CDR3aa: ASSLTTLVLDSPLH
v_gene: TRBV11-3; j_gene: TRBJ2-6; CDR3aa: ASSLAGSGANVLT
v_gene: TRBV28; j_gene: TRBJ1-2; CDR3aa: ASSTGPGLANYGYT
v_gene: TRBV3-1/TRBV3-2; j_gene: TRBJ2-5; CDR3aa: ASSQGGQGLETQY
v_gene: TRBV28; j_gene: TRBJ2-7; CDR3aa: ASSRQGPGDDEQY
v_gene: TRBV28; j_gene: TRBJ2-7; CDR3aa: ASWPAGLATSGTEQY
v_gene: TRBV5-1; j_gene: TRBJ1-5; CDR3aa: ASSPDSYQPQH
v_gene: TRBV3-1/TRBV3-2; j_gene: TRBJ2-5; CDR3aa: ASSQGETSGGRETQY
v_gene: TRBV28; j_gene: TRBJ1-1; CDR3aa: ASSLQGVTEAF
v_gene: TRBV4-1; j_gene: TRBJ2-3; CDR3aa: ASSQGLIAGGLTDTQY
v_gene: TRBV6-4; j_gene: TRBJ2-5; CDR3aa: ASLKTYLGETQY
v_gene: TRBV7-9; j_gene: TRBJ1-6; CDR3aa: ASSLGTGRSPLH
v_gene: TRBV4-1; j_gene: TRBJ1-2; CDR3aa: ASSHRDRGRDGYT
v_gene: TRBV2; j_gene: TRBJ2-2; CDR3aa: ASSEETGIPGELF
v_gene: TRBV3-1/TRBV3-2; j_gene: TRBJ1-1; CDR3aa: ASSQDTWGQGYGTEAF
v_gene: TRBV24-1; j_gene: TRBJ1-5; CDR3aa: ATSGFGNQPQH